The 20 T cell receptor beta chains listed next were all sequenced from one sample in a study of blood T cell repertoires in COVID-19. The table came from immunoSEQ multiplex PCR; TCRdb's copy has only in-frame clones and leaves some out. The table records 150,000 to 250,000 clones, roughly 77% of them present only once. Sequencing used peripheral blood. Every receptor here comes from a woman in her 40s with COVID-19, enrolled during active disease.

In its sample, this clone was seen a few times. This chain joins TRBV2 and TRBJ1-1; tentative D call: TRBD1 (5 bases). The V gene lost 7 bases and the J gene lost 1 base, with 13 bases spanning the gap. The CDR3 is 14 amino acids. Germline V gives CDR1 SNHLY, CDR2 FYNNEI. The CDR3 DNA is TGTGCCAGCAAAGCAGGGTGGGGGAACACTGAAGCTTTCTTT. It codes for CASKAGWGNTEAFF.

V gene TRBV7-9 combines with J gene TRBJ2-7; TRBD2 matches 8 bases. The germline gives CDR1 SEHNR, CDR2 FQNEAQ (reference sequence). CDR3 length: 14 residues. Losses at the gene ends were 4 bases for V and 5 bases for J; bases not matched to a gene: 7. CDR3: CASSSAGGPNEQYF. As DNA, the CDR3 is TGTGCCAGCAGCTCCGCGGGGGGTCCGAACGAGCAGTACTTC. Drawing the rest from reference TRBV7-9 and TRBJ2-7, the complete variable domain is DTGVSQNPRHKITKRGQNVTFRCDPISEHNRLYWYRQTLGQGPEFLTYFQNEAQLEKSRLLSDRFSAERPKGSFSTLEIQRTEQGDSAMYLCASSSAGGPNEQYFGPGTRLTVT.

This clone showed up just once. The rearrangement links TRBV19 to TRBJ2-4, with 8 bases matching TRBD2. Germline V lookup: CDR1 LNHDA, CDR2 SQIVND (reference sequence). J was trimmed by 0 bases and V by 3 bases; bases with no gene match: 4. The CDR3 is 16 amino acids. CDR3 in amino acids: CASSMWREEAKNIQYF. The CDR3 DNA follows: TGTGCCAGTAGTATGTGGCGGGAGGAAGCCAAAAACATTCAGTACTTC.

The chain combines TRBV5-6 with TRBJ2-7; D not certain. This CDR3 contains 14 residues. The V end lost 4 bases, the J end lost 3 bases, and 14 bases lay between the germline ends. The germline V gene has CDR1 SGHDT and CDR2 YYEEEE. CDR3 nucleotide sequence: TGTGCCAGCAGCCCACGATTGGGCTTCTACGAGCAGTACTTC. It yields the protein CASSPRLGFYEQYF.

V is TRBV3-1 (or the pseudogene TRBV3-2) and J is TRBJ1-1; 10 nucleotides agree with TRBD1. Germline CDR1 is LGHDT and CDR2 is YNNKEL (reference sequence). Losses at the gene ends were 3 bases for V and 12 bases for J; bases not matched to a gene: 10. The CDR3 is made up of 14 amino acids. CDR3 sequence (DNA): TGTGCCAGCAGCCACCGGGACAGGGGAGGTACCACTTTCTTT. Translating it yields CASSHRDRGGTTFF.

The chain recombines TRBV5-1 with TRBJ1-6, with D possibly TRBD1 on 5 matching bases. The V gene's germline CDR1 is SGHRS and CDR2 YFSETQ. V gave up 4 bases and J gave up 9 bases, with 17 bases separating them. This CDR3 has 15 residues. The CDR3 DNA reads as TGCGCCAGCAGCGCGGACCCCGGGGGTGGTTCACCCCTCCACTTT. It specifies CASSADPGGGSPLHF.

V gene TRBV5-5 combines with J gene TRBJ1-6; D is ambiguous. V lost 4 bases, J lost 14 bases, and 13 bases lay in between. The CDR3 length is 12 residues. Germline V gene sequence: CDR1 SGHKS, CDR2 YYEKEE (reference sequence). CDR3 nucleotides: TGTGCCAGCAGCGCGGGGTTTCAATCCCTCCACTTT. Translated: CASSAGFQSLHF.

This clone occurred a few times. The genes are TRBV30 and TRBJ2-7; possible D gene TRBD2, 6 bases. The germline CDR1 and CDR2 sequences are GTSNPN and SVGIG (reference sequence). Trimming pared 0 bases from V and 8 bases from J, leaving 11 bases between. CDR3 size: 12 residues. In DNA form, the CDR3 reads TGTGCCTGGAGTGTACGGGGGTTTAAGCAGTACTTC. It codes for CAWSVRGFKQYF.

V gene TRBV3-1 (or the pseudogene TRBV3-2) combines with J gene TRBJ2-1; perhaps TRBD2 as D (5 bases). The CDR3 covers 17 residues. V lost 1 base to trimming and J lost 0 bases, with 13 bases between them. Germline V gene lookup returns CDR1 LGHDT and CDR2 YNNKEL (reference sequence). CDR3 in amino acids: CASSQGRAGLSYNEQFF. The DNA for the CDR3 is TGTGCCAGCAGCCAAGGCCGGGCGGGCCTCTCCTACAATGAGCAGTTCTTC.

This rearrangement joins TRBV30 to TRBJ2-2; possible D gene TRBD2, 6 bases. CDR1 and CDR2 (germline): GTSNPN, SVGIG (reference sequence). V was cut by 4 bases and J by 3 bases, with 9 bases left in between. The CDR3 loop spans 13 amino acids. CDR3 nucleotide sequence: TGTGCCTGGAAAGGGACTCACACCGGGGAGCTGTTTTTT. The encoded protein is CAWKGTHTGELFF.

This sequence joins TRBV6-2 or TRBV6-3 and TRBJ1-1; a weak D match, TRBD1 (5 bases). V lost 2 bases, J lost 7 bases, and 14 bases lay in between. The CDR3 loop spans 14 amino acids. Germline CDR1 is MNHEY and CDR2 is SVGEGT. The CDR3 nucleotides read TGTGCCAGCAGTTACGGGGTACCCACAGGTGAAGCTTTCTTT. Translating it yields CASSYGVPTGEAFF.

This chain joins TRBV6-2 or TRBV6-3 and TRBJ2-7; 12 nucleotides line up with TRBD2. Germline V gene sequence: CDR1 MNHEY, CDR2 SVGEGT. The CDR3 extends over 18 amino acids. Unmatched junction bases numbered 12, after V lost 5 bases and J lost 1 base. Here the CDR3 reads CASSARTSGVFISYEQYF. The CDR3 nucleotides read TGTGCCAGCAGTGCTAGGACTAGCGGGGTCTTCATATCCTACGAGCAGTACTTC.

This rearrangement joins TRBV30 to TRBJ2-7, with a possible D match to TRBD1 (6 bases). Germline values: CDR1 GTSNPN, CDR2 SVGIG (reference sequence). The CDR3 is 13 amino acids. V lost 2 bases and J lost 3, with 11 bases in between. CDR3 nucleotides: TGTGCCTGGAGTAACAGGGCTAACTACGAGCAGTACTTC. Encoded protein: CAWSNRANYEQYF.

The CDR3 protein is CASSLVGGYEQYF. The CDR3 bases are TGTGCCAGCAGCTTAGTTGGAGGTTACGAGCAGTACTTC. The chain carries TRBV13 and TRBJ2-7; possible D gene TRBD2, 5 bases. Deletions cut 1 base from V and 4 bases from J, with 8 bases between. The CDR3 loop spans 13 amino acids. The germline V gene encodes CDR1 PRHDT and CDR2 FYEKMQ (reference sequence).

This chain links TRBV18 with TRBJ2-3, with 13 positions matching TRBD2. The germline CDR1 and CDR2 sequences are KGHSH and LQKENI. V lost 5 bases and J lost 4; bases outside the gene matches: 6. This CDR3 is 16 amino acids long. The CDR3 protein is CASSKGLAGAADTQYF. The CDR3 DNA reads as TGTGCCAGCTCAAAAGGACTAGCGGGAGCAGCAGATACGCAGTATTTT.

This clone came up once. The V call is TRBV30, the J call TRBJ2-5; 9 nucleotides match TRBD2. Per the germline V gene, CDR1 is GTSNPN and CDR2 is SVGIG (reference sequence). This CDR3 region has 13 residues. V was clipped by 4 bases and J by 5 bases; unmatched bases: 5. The CDR3 DNA follows: TGTGCCTGGACTCCCGGACTAGCGGAGACCCAGTACTTC. It codes for CAWTPGLAETQYF.

The chain links TRBV5-4 to TRBJ1-1; D call uncertain. Germline CDR1 reads SGHNT; CDR2 reads YYREEE (reference sequence). The V end lost 5 bases, the J end lost 1 base, and 9 bases lay between the germline ends. This CDR3 spans 13 amino acids. Written as DNA, the CDR3 is TGTGCCAGCAGGGGGAGCGGGAACACTGAAGCTTTCTTT. Protein product: CASRGSGNTEAFF.

This sequence joins TRBV5-6 and TRBJ1-2, with a tentative D call TRBD1 (6 bases). Trimming pared 4 bases from V and 4 bases from J, leaving 14 bases between. The CDR3 sequence is 14 residues long. Germline assignment: CDR1 SGHDT and CDR2 YYEEEE. As DNA, the CDR3 is TGTGCCAGCAGCCTTACGACAGGAATCTATGGCTACACCTTC. Translating gives CASSLTTGIYGYTF.

This clone was picked up a small number of times. V usage is TRBV30 and J usage is TRBJ2-4, with D maybe TRBD1 (6 bases). V was trimmed by 0 bases and J by 13 bases, leaving 13 bases between them. The germline V gene encodes CDR1 GTSNPN and CDR2 SVGIG (reference sequence). There are 12 residues in the CDR3. CDR3 residues: CAWSVQGEDQYF. CDR3 DNA: TGTGCCTGGAGTGTACAGGGTGAAGACCAGTACTTC. Looking up the rest from reference TRBV30 and TRBJ2-4 gives the full variable domain: SQTIHQWPATLVQPVGSPLSLECTVEGTSNPNLYWYRQAAGRGLQLLFYSVGIGQISSEVPQNLSASRPQDRQFILSSKKLLLSDSGFYLCAWSVQGEDQYFGAGTRLSVL.

The V gene is TRBV2, the J gene TRBJ2-7; a possible D gene is TRBD1 (6 bases). Germline loops: CDR1 SNHLY, CDR2 FYNNEI. Trimming stripped 0 bases from V and 2 bases from J, with 20 bases between. This CDR3 region has 18 residues. CDR3 DNA: TGTGCCAGCAGTGAAGCGCTTCTAGTTGGGGACACCCCCTACGAGCAGTACTTC. This encodes CASSEALLVGDTPYEQYF.